The 11 T cell receptor beta chains presented below share a single source sample, sequenced in a study of blood T cell repertoires in COVID-19. Data came from immunoSEQ multiplex PCR; TCRdb stores just in-frame clones and leaves some out. Among just over 300,000 clones, 85% to 90% were seen once, and the ten largest hold around 1.9%. The specimen sequenced was peripheral blood. The receptors originated from a woman aged 25 to 39 with COVID-19, enrolled during active disease.

This rearrangement joins TRBV25-1 to TRBJ2-7; 8 positions match TRBD2. This CDR3 contains 15 residues. The germline CDR1 and CDR2 sequences are MGHDK and SYGVNS. With V trimmed by 6 bases and J by 6 bases, 13 bases remained unmatched. CDR3 nucleotide sequence: TGTGCCAGCAGCGAGTCTTCGGGAGGGTGGGGCGAGCAGTACTTC. Its protein product is CASSESSGGWGEQYF.

The chain is built from TRBV30 and TRBJ1-5, with unresolved D. This CDR3 has 13 residues. Germline lookup yields CDR1 GTSNPN and CDR2 SVGIG (reference sequence). The V gene lost 0 bases and the J gene lost 5 bases, with 8 bases spanning the gap. CDR3 DNA sequence: TGTGCCTGGAGTGTCGGAGCGGATCAGCCCCAGCATTTT. This encodes CAWSVGADQPQHF.

The chain carries TRBV6-2 or TRBV6-3 and TRBJ1-6; 7 nucleotides align to TRBD1. V shed 5 bases and J 7 bases; nucleotides not matched to a gene: 8. CDR1 is MNHEY, CDR2 SVGEGT, per germline. The CDR3 has 15 amino acids. CDR3 residues: CASSNEGGFNSPLHF. The DNA for the CDR3 is TGTGCCAGCAGTAACGAAGGGGGCTTCAATTCACCCCTCCACTTT.

The J gene is TRBJ2-7, the V gene TRBV2, with TRBD1 identical over 8 bases. The junction had 1 base not matched to a gene; V was cut back by 6 bases and J by 6 bases. The CDR3 consists of 11 residues. Germline CDR1 SNHLY, CDR2 FYNNEI. DNA for the CDR3: TGTGCCAGCAGGGGGACAGGCGAGCAGTACTTC. Translation: CASRGTGEQYF.

This rearrangement joins TRBV19 to TRBJ1-1; 9 bases match TRBD1. The germline CDR1 and CDR2 sequences are LNHDA and SQIVND (reference sequence). The CDR3 has 13 residues. With V trimmed by 4 bases and J by 10 bases, 7 bases remained unmatched. The CDR3 loop reads CASSTRQGVTAFF. CDR3 in DNA: TGTGCCAGTAGTACCAGACAGGGGGTAACAGCTTTCTTT.

This clone came up once. CDR3 sequence (DNA): TGTGCCAGCAGTTCAGGGTTCTCTGGAAACACCATATATTTT. Translating it yields CASSSGFSGNTIYF. J is TRBJ1-3 and V is TRBV7-6, with TRBD1 as a possible D gene (5 bases). Germline assignment: CDR1 SGHVS and CDR2 FNYEAQ. V gave up 6 bases and J gave up 0 bases, with 9 bases separating them. The CDR3 loop spans 14 amino acids. Using reference TRBV7-6 and TRBJ1-3 for the parts outside the CDR3, the full variable domain is GAGVSQSPRYKVTKRGQDVALRCDPISGHVSLYWYRQALGQGPEFLTYFNYEAQQDKSGLPNDRFSAERPEGSISTLTIQRTEQRDSAMYRCASSSGFSGNTIYFGEGSWLTVV.

This chain uses TRBV10-2 with TRBJ1-2, with D maybe TRBD1 (5 bases). The germline CDR1 and CDR2 sequences are WSHSY and SAAADI. V lost 4 bases and J 6 bases, leaving 9 bases between the germline ends. CDR3 size: 12 residues. The CDR3: CASSGAGNGYTF. The CDR3 DNA follows: TGCGCCAGCAGTGGGGCAGGGAATGGCTACACCTTC.

For this clone: The sample has other DNA sequences that encode this CDR3 too. The chain joins TRBV19 to TRBJ1-2, with D tentatively TRBD1 (5 bases). The germline gives CDR1 LNHDA, CDR2 SQIVND (reference sequence). The CDR3 covers 14 residues. Trimming cost V 6 bases and J 0 bases, with 11 bases left between them. Here the CDR3 reads CASSRQGTNYGYTF. CDR3 nucleotides: TGTGCCAGTAGCAGGCAGGGAACTAACTATGGCTACACCTTC.

The V call is TRBV3-1 (or the pseudogene TRBV3-2), the J call TRBJ2-7, with 8 bases that match TRBD1. This CDR3 is 13 amino acids long. Losses at the gene ends were 4 bases for V and 7 bases for J; bases not matched to a gene: 6. Germline lookup yields CDR1 LGHDT and CDR2 YNNKEL (reference sequence). The CDR3 region is CASSRQGATEQYF. The CDR3 DNA follows: TGTGCCAGCAGCCGCCAGGGGGCTACGGAGCAGTACTTC.

V usage is TRBV2 and J usage is TRBJ1-5; the D gene is possibly TRBD1 (6 bases). V dropped 2 bases and J dropped 0 bases, with 8 bases sitting between them. The germline V gene encodes CDR1 SNHLY and CDR2 FYNNEI. The CDR3 loop spans 15 amino acids. CDR3 in amino acids: CASSERQVSNQPQHF. The CDR3 DNA follows: TGTGCCAGCAGTGAACGACAGGTTAGCAATCAGCCCCAGCATTTT.

The chain recombines TRBV5-4 with TRBJ1-2; 10 nucleotides agree with TRBD1. Per germline, CDR1 SGHNT and CDR2 YYREEE (reference sequence). V trimming: 4 bases; J trimming: 8 bases; junction bases outside the gene matches: 5. This CDR3 is 13 amino acids long. This chain's CDR3 is CASSADRGRGYTF. The CDR3 coding sequence is TGTGCCAGCAGCGCCGACAGGGGGCGAGGCTACACCTTC. Variable domain in full (rest from reference TRBV5-4 and TRBJ1-2): ETGVTQSPTHLIKTRGQQVTLRCSSQSGHNTVSWYQQALGQGPQFIFQYYREEENGRGNFPPRFSGLQFPNYSSELNVNALELDDSALYLCASSADRGRGYTFGSGTRLTVV.